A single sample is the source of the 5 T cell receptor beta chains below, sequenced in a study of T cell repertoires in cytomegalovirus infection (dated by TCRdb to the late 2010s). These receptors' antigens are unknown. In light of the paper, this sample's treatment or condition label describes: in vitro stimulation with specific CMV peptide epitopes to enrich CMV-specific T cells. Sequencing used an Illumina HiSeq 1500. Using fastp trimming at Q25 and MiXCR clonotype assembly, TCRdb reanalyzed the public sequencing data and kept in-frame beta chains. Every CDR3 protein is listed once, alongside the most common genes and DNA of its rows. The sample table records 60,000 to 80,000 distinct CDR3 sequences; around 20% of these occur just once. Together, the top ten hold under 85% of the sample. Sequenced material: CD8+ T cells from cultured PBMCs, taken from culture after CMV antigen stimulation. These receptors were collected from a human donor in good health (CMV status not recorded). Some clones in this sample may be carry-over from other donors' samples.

The CDR3 here is CASSPGYSTEAFF. In DNA, the CDR3 is TGTGCCAGCAGCCCCGGTTATAGCACTGAAGCTTTCTTT. V gene TRBV9 combines with J gene TRBJ1-1; D gene uncertain. CDR3 length: 13 residues. CDR1 and CDR2 from the germline V gene are SGDLS and YYNGEE. The V and J ends lost 4 bases and 4 bases respectively, with 11 bases between them. The complete variable domain, with remaining parts taken from reference TRBV9 and TRBJ1-1, reads DSGVTQTPKHLITATGQRVTLRCSPRSGDLSVYWYQQSLDQGLQFLIQYYNGEERAKGNILERFSAQQFPDLHSELNLSSLELGDSALYFCASSPGYSTEAFFGQGTRLTVV.

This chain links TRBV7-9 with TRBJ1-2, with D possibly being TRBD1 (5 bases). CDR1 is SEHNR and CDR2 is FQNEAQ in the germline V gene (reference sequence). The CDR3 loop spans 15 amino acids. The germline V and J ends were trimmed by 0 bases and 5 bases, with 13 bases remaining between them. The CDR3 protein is CASSLAGRERYGYTF. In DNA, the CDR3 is TGTGCCAGCAGCTTAGCAGGCAGGGAGAGATATGGCTACACCTTC.

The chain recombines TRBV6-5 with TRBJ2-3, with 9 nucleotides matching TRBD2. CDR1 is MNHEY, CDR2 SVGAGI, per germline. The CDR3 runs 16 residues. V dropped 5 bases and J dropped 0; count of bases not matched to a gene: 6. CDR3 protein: CASSLWTSESTDTQYF. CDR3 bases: TGTGCCAGCAGTCTTTGGACTAGCGAGAGCACAGATACGCAGTATTTT.

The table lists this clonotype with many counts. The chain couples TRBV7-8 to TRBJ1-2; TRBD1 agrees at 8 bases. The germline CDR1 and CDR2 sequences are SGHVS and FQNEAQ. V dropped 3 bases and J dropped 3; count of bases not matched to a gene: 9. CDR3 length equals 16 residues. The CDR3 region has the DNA TGTGCCAGCAGCTTTCACCGGGAACAGGGGGACTATGGCTACACCTTC. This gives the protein CASSFHREQGDYGYTF. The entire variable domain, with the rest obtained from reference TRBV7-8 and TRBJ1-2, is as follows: GAGVSQSPRYKVAKRGQDVALRCDPISGHVSLFWYQQALGQGPEFLTYFQNEAQLDKSGLPSDRFFAERPEGSVSTLKIQRTQQEDSAVYLCASSFHREQGDYGYTFGSGTRLTVV.

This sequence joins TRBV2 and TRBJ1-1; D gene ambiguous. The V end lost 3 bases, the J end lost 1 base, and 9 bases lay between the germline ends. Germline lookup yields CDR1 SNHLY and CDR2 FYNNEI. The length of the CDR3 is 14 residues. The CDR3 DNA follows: TGTGCCAGCAGTGAGAAGCGACCGAACACTGAAGCTTTCTTT. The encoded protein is CASSEKRPNTEAFF.